These 32 T cell receptor beta chains came from one sample sequenced in a study of cytomegalovirus exposure and HLA in healthy donors. Measured with immunoSEQ multiplex PCR; TCRdb has only the in-frame clones, and not every one. In the table there are about 140,000 clones, 80% to 90% of which are singletons. Source material: PBMCs. The receptors were gathered from a woman in her twenties or thirties in good health and CMV-seronegative.

The rearrangement uses TRBV6-5 and TRBJ1-2; TRBD1 is a possible D gene (6 bases). The CDR3 totals 12 residues. Germline V gene lookup returns CDR1 MNHEY and CDR2 SVGAGI. V lost 6 bases and J lost 4, with 9 bases in between. The CDR3 here is CASRGTPYGYTF. CDR3 DNA: TGTGCCAGCAGGGGGACACCCTATGGCTACACCTTC.

The chain employs TRBV25-1 and TRBJ1-5; 8 bases are shared with TRBD1. This CDR3 has 14 amino acids. The junction had 13 bases not matched to a gene; V was cut back by 9 bases and J by 9 bases. Germline CDR1 MGHDK, CDR2 SYGVNS. DNA of the CDR3: TGTGCCAGTGGACAGGGCACGTCAGGTGGGCCCCAGCATTTT. It yields the protein CASGQGTSGGPQHF.

The chain couples TRBV5-5 to TRBJ2-7, with D tentatively TRBD1 (5 bases). Trimming pared 4 bases from V and 2 bases from J, leaving 16 bases between. The CDR3 spans 15 residues. CDR1 and CDR2 (germline): SGHKS, YYEKEE (reference sequence). As DNA, the CDR3 is TGTGCCAGCAGCGGTGTTCCAGGGATCCCCTACGAGCAGTACTTC. It codes for CASSGVPGIPYEQYF.

J is TRBJ1-1 and V is TRBV7-2; possible D gene TRBD1, 6 bases. The CDR3 loop spans 13 amino acids. The germline V and J ends were trimmed by 1 base and 7 bases, with 10 bases remaining between them. Looked up from germline, CDR1 is SGHTA and CDR2 is FQGNSA. As DNA, the CDR3 is TGTGCCAGCAGCTTAGGCACAGGGATTGAAGCTTTCTTT. Translated: CASSLGTGIEAFF.

V is TRBV9 and J is TRBJ2-6, with 11 positions matching TRBD2. V lost 4 bases, J lost 4 bases, and 7 bases stayed unmatched. Germline-derived CDR1 and CDR2 are SGDLS and YYNGEE. There are 17 residues in the CDR3. This CDR3 is CASSISGGALGANVLTF. The CDR3 region has the DNA TGTGCCAGCAGCATTAGCGGGGGGGCCTTAGGGGCCAACGTCCTGACTTTC.

This chain links TRBV28 with TRBJ2-5; 7 bases line up with TRBD2. Trimming took 4 bases from V and 5 from J; bases not matched to a gene: 16. The length of the CDR3 is 17 residues. CDR1 MDHEN and CDR2 SYDVKM come from the germline V gene. The CDR3 DNA follows: TGTGCCAGCAGTTCCCCTCGCGGGGGTGCGCTAGGGGAGACCCAGTACTTC. It yields the protein CASSSPRGGALGETQYF.

J is TRBJ1-6 and V is TRBV18; D possibly corresponds to TRBD1 (6 bases). Germline V lookup: CDR1 KGHSH, CDR2 LQKENI. V lost 1 base and J lost 7, with 8 bases in between. CDR3 size: 14 residues. CDR3 coding DNA: TGTGCCAGCTCACCACAGGGGGTCAATTCACCCCTCCACTTT. As protein: CASSPQGVNSPLHF.

CDR3 sequence (DNA): TGTGCCAGCAGAAGAAGCGGGGGAGGGGGAACAGATACGCAGTATTTT. This translates into CASRRSGGGGTDTQYF. The V and J genes are TRBV27 and TRBJ2-3; 8 bases align to TRBD2. The germline CDR1 and CDR2 sequences are MNHEY and SMNVEV (reference sequence). The CDR3 contains 16 residues. Losses at the gene ends were 6 bases for V and 3 bases for J; bases not matched to a gene: 11.

The chain employs TRBV4-2 and TRBJ1-5; TRBD1 matches 7 bases. The CDR3 totals 16 residues. Germline assignment: CDR1 LGHNA and CDR2 YNFKEQ. V lost 3 bases to trimming and J lost 3 bases; unmatched junction nucleotides: 8. The CDR3 loop is CASSQHPGQTNQPQHF. CDR3 DNA sequence: TGTGCCAGCAGCCAGCACCCGGGACAGACCAATCAGCCCCAGCATTTT.

This clone was detected a few times. The chain combines TRBV5-1 with TRBJ2-7; 7 positions match TRBD2. Per the germline V gene, CDR1 is SGHRS and CDR2 is YFSETQ. The V segment lost 0 bases and the J segment 0 bases; nucleotides outside the gene matches: 3. The CDR3 loop spans 15 amino acids. CDR3 sequence: CASSLAGGSSYEQYF. CDR3 sequence (DNA): TGCGCCAGCAGCTTGGCGGGGGGAAGCTCCTACGAGCAGTACTTC.

This clone was seen a few times. The J gene is TRBJ1-2, the V gene TRBV18; D uncertain. V was trimmed by 4 bases and J by 1 base, leaving 19 bases between them. This CDR3 has 17 amino acids. The germline V gene encodes CDR1 KGHSH and CDR2 LQKENI. CDR3 amino acids: CASSLLQSQRNNYGYTF. In nucleotides, the CDR3 is TGTGCCAGCTCACTCCTCCAATCGCAGCGGAATAACTATGGCTACACCTTC.

V gene TRBV9 combines with J gene TRBJ2-3; 9 bases are shared with TRBD2. V lost 3 bases and J lost 2; bases outside the gene matches: 4. Germline V gene sequence: CDR1 SGDLS, CDR2 YYNGEE. CDR3 length: 15 amino acids. For the CDR3, the DNA is TGTGCCAGCAGCGCCCAGCGGGGGGCCACAGATACGCAGTATTTT. Protein: CASSAQRGATDTQYF. The variable domain in full, with the rest retrieved from reference TRBV9 and TRBJ2-3, is DSGVTQTPKHLITATGQRVTLRCSPRSGDLSVYWYQQSLDQGLQFLIQYYNGEERAKGNILERFSAQQFPDLHSELNLSSLELGDSALYFCASSAQRGATDTQYFGPGTRLTVL.

This clone was found once. The genes are TRBV6-5 and TRBJ2-3, with TRBD1 matching over 8 bases. Germline lookup yields CDR1 MNHEY and CDR2 SVGAGI. The CDR3 totals 16 residues. Trimming at V came to 4 bases and at J to 3 bases, leaving 9 bases not matched to a gene. This CDR3 reads CASSLGGRGPTDTQYF. The CDR3 nucleotides read TGTGCCAGCAGTTTGGGGGGCAGGGGGCCAACAGATACGCAGTATTTT.

The genes are TRBV6-5 and TRBJ2-3; D not resolved. Germline V gene data show CDR1 as MNHEY and CDR2 as SVGAGI. The V end lost 6 bases, the J end lost 4 bases, and 11 bases lay between the germline ends. The CDR3 extends over 13 amino acids. The CDR3 bases are TGTGCCAGCAGGATGACATGGGCAGATACGCAGTATTTT. Protein product: CASRMTWADTQYF.

The chain has TRBV18 and TRBJ1-1, with D tentatively TRBD1 (5 bases). The germline V gene encodes CDR1 KGHSH and CDR2 LQKENI. CDR3 size: 18 residues. V was cut by 4 bases and J by 2 bases, with 23 bases left in between. The CDR3 sequence is CASSHWVLAPGQNTEAFF. CDR3 coding DNA: TGTGCCAGCTCACATTGGGTTCTGGCACCCGGACAAAACACTGAAGCTTTCTTT.

The chain has TRBV7-6 and TRBJ2-3, with TRBD2 as a possible D gene (6 bases). In germline, CDR1 is SGHVS, CDR2 FNYEAQ. This CDR3 spans 15 amino acids. V was pared by 5 bases and J by 2 bases, with 14 bases between. CDR3 in amino acids: CASSRPSGLTDTQYF. The CDR3 DNA reads as TGTGCCAGCAGCCGGCCAAGCGGGCTCACAGATACGCAGTATTTT.

The chain employs TRBV1 and TRBJ2-2; TRBD2 is the table's D call and was not checked against the DNA. TRBV1 is termed a pseudogene. This CDR3 has 19 amino acids. The DNA for the CDR3 is TGCACCAGCAGCGTCCCGGGACTAGCGGGGGGGCTTATGACCGGGGAGCTGTTTTTT. Amino acid sequence: CTSSVPGLAGGLMTGELFF.

A few counts support this clone. V gene TRBV6-1 combines with J gene TRBJ2-4; TRBD2 matches at 11 bases. Germline CDR1 MNHNS, CDR2 SASEGT. V trimming: 6 bases; J trimming: 7 bases; junction bases outside the gene matches: 8. This CDR3 is 15 amino acids long. This chain's CDR3 is CASSTRLAGGNIQYF. In DNA form, the CDR3 reads TGTGCCAGCAGCACCAGGCTAGCGGGGGGTAACATTCAGTACTTC.

V is TRBV19 and J is TRBJ1-4, with TRBD1 matching 7 bases. Germline-derived CDR1 and CDR2 are LNHDA and SQIVND (reference sequence). This CDR3 region has 12 residues. Trimming took 9 bases from V and 2 from J; bases not matched to a gene: 0. The CDR3, as DNA: TGTGCCAGCAGGGGGACTAATGAAAAACTGTTTTTT. Amino acids: CASRGTNEKLFF.

Points on this clone: A read error is possible here, since a much larger clone lies one base away. The CDR3 DNA sequence: TGTGCCAGCAGTGGGGGACAGGCCTATGGCTACACCTTC. Translated, it gives CASSGGQAYGYTF. The J gene is TRBJ1-2, the V gene TRBV2; TRBD1 matches at 8 bases. CDR3 length: 13 residues. Unmatched junction bases numbered 2, after V lost 4 bases and J lost 4 bases. The germline V gene encodes CDR1 SNHLY and CDR2 FYNNEI.

The chain combines TRBV18 with TRBJ1-2; D ambiguous. The CDR3 consists of 13 residues. V lost 6 bases, J lost 2 bases, and 10 bases lay in between. Germline loops: CDR1 KGHSH, CDR2 LQKENI. The DNA of the CDR3 is TGTGCCAGCTCCGAAAGAGGAAACTATGGCTACACCTTC. It yields the protein CASSERGNYGYTF.

The genes are TRBV27 and TRBJ2-2; 8 bases map to TRBD1. The V and J ends lost 5 bases and 3 bases, in that order; junction bases with no gene match: 8. Per the germline V gene, CDR1 is MNHEY and CDR2 is SMNVEV (reference sequence). The CDR3 length is 16 residues. CDR3 bases: TGTGCCAGCAGTCCAACCCCAGGGGGCTACACCGGGGAGCTGTTTTTT. This translates into CASSPTPGGYTGELFF.

The chain couples TRBV6-1 to TRBJ1-4; D unresolved. Between the trimmed V and J ends, which lost 3 bases and 6 bases, there was a span of 14 bases. Germline CDR1 is MNHNS and CDR2 is SASEGT. The CDR3 spans 15 residues. The CDR3 nucleotides read TGTGCCAGCAGTGATTCGTTTTTGTTTGATGAAAAACTGTTTTTT. Protein: CASSDSFLFDEKLFF.

This chain joins TRBV7-9 and TRBJ1-2, with 12 bases that match TRBD1. The CDR3 runs 15 residues. J gave up 7 bases and V 1 base, and 4 bases lay outside the gene matches. Germline V gene data show CDR1 as SEHNR and CDR2 as FQNEAQ (reference sequence). CDR3 residues: CASSLGGTGGFGYTF. The CDR3 DNA reads as TGTGCCAGCAGCTTAGGAGGGACAGGGGGCTTTGGCTACACCTTC.

The chain links TRBV5-1 to TRBJ1-4; no clear D gene. The V and J ends lost 2 bases and 4 bases respectively, with 9 bases between them. CDR1 and CDR2 (germline): SGHRS, YFSETQ. This CDR3 spans 14 amino acids. CDR3 sequence reads: CASSLTVSNEKLFF. The CDR3 DNA reads TGCGCCAGCAGCTTAACAGTTAGTAATGAAAAACTGTTTTTT.

The chain carries TRBV27 and TRBJ2-5; D not resolved. The CDR3 extends over 17 amino acids. With 3 bases removed from V and 2 bases from J, the gap between germline ends came to 19 bases. Per germline, CDR1 MNHEY and CDR2 SMNVEV (reference sequence). Here the CDR3 reads CASSLRYASTDQETQYF. The CDR3 bases are TGTGCCAGCAGTTTGAGGTATGCCTCCACCGATCAAGAGACCCAGTACTTC.

J is TRBJ2-1 and V is TRBV27; TRBD2 matches at 14 bases. In germline, CDR1 is MNHEY, CDR2 SMNVEV (reference sequence). After removal of 2 bases from V and 7 bases from J, the junction contained 13 bases not matched to a gene. CDR3 length: 19 residues. CDR3 DNA sequence: TGTGCCAGCAGTTTACCCCCTCGACTAGCGGGGGGGCCCAGTAATGAGCAGTTCTTC. Amino acid sequence: CASSLPPRLAGGPSNEQFF.

The chain joins TRBV9 to TRBJ1-1, with 8 positions matching TRBD1. The germline CDR1 and CDR2 sequences are SGDLS and YYNGEE. Trimming removed 3 bases from V and 3 bases from J; junction bases left unmatched: 7. The CDR3 totals 15 residues. In nucleotides, the CDR3 is TGTGCCAGCAGCGCCGACAGGGGAGGGGACACTGAAGCTTTCTTT. Translation gives CASSADRGGDTEAFF. Full variable domain (rest looked up from reference TRBV9 and TRBJ1-1): DSGVTQTPKHLITATGQRVTLRCSPRSGDLSVYWYQQSLDQGLQFLIQYYNGEERAKGNILERFSAQQFPDLHSELNLSSLELGDSALYFCASSADRGGDTEAFFGQGTRLTVV.

This clone turned up a few times. The rearrangement joins TRBV2 to TRBJ1-2; D not resolved. The V end was cut by 7 bases, the J end by 0 bases, with 9 bases between. The CDR3 is 13 residues long. Germline CDR1 and CDR2: SNHLY and FYNNEI. The CDR3 DNA is TGTGCCAGCAAGACATCTACTAACTATGGCTACACCTTC. Its translation is CASKTSTNYGYTF. The whole variable domain, filled in from reference TRBV2 and TRBJ1-2, reads EPEVTQTPSHQVTQMGQEVILRCVPISNHLYFYWYRQILGQKVEFLVSFYNNEISEKSEIFDDQFSVERPDGSNFTLKIRSTKLEDSAMYFCASKTSTNYGYTFGSGTRLTVV.

The chain uses TRBV5-1 and TRBJ2-3; D possibly corresponds to TRBD1 (5 bases). V lost 0 bases, J lost 2 bases, and 10 bases lay in between. The germline gives CDR1 SGHRS, CDR2 YFSETQ. This CDR3 has 15 residues. As DNA, the CDR3 is TGCGCCAGCAGCTTGGCAAGCAGGGTCACAGATACGCAGTATTTT. Amino acid sequence: CASSLASRVTDTQYF.

The J gene is TRBJ1-1, the V gene TRBV9; 8 bases line up with TRBD1. Per germline, CDR1 SGDLS and CDR2 YYNGEE. This CDR3 spans 17 amino acids. After removal of 5 bases from V and 0 bases from J, the junction contained 12 bases not matched to a gene. The CDR3 region is CASSLNEGQAMNTEAFF. In nucleotides, the CDR3 is TGTGCCAGCAGTCTTAACGAGGGACAGGCCATGAACACTGAAGCTTTCTTT.

The rearrangement links TRBV2 to TRBJ1-2; D is perhaps TRBD1 (5 bases). The CDR3 spans 13 residues. Trimming removed 5 bases from V and 7 bases from J, with 14 bases in between. Germline CDR1 reads SNHLY; CDR2 reads FYNNEI. The CDR3 sequence: CASSSDGGGGYTF. CDR3 nucleotides: TGTGCCAGCAGTAGCGACGGGGGGGGTGGCTACACCTTC. Full variable domain (remainder filled in from reference TRBV2 and TRBJ1-2): EPEVTQTPSHQVTQMGQEVILRCVPISNHLYFYWYRQILGQKVEFLVSFYNNEISEKSEIFDDQFSVERPDGSNFTLKIRSTKLEDSAMYFCASSSDGGGGYTFGSGTRLTVV.